The 28 T cell receptor beta chains below come from one sample, sequenced in a study of Ad26.COV2.S vaccination and SARS-CoV-2 variants. The protocol was immunoSEQ multiplex PCR, while the TCRdb copy is restricted to in-frame clones and leaves out a portion. In the table there are around 94,000 clones, 80% of which are singletons. The sample consisted of peripheral blood, taken after recovery from COVID-19. The receptors stem from a human donor who had recovered from COVID-19.

The chain uses TRBV4-3 and TRBJ1-1; 9 bases line up with TRBD1. The CDR3 sequence is 17 residues long. V lost 3 bases, J lost 0 bases, and 8 bases stayed unmatched. CDR1 and CDR2 (germline): LGHNA, YSLEER. CDR3 DNA: TGCGCCAGCAGCCAGAAAGTAGGACAGGGGATGAACACTGAAGCTTTCTTT. This sequence encodes CASSQKVGQGMNTEAFF.

The chain joins TRBV9 to TRBJ2-1, with D perhaps matching TRBD1 or TRBD2 (5 bases each). Germline values: CDR1 SGDLS, CDR2 YYNGEE. The CDR3 contains 15 residues. V lost 1 base and J 1 base, leaving 9 bases between the germline ends. The CDR3 DNA sequence: TGTGCCAGCAGCGTATGGGACGGATCCTACAATGAGCAGTTCTTC. Amino acid sequence: CASSVWDGSYNEQFF.

The chain couples TRBV30 to TRBJ1-2, with D perhaps TRBD1 (5 bases). Germline V lookup: CDR1 GTSNPN, CDR2 SVGIG (reference sequence). V dropped 5 bases and J dropped 3 bases, with 16 bases sitting between them. This CDR3 is built from 14 residues. CDR3 coding DNA: TGTGCCTGGTCTCCTGGGGGACTGGACTATGGCTACACCTTC. The encoded protein is CAWSPGGLDYGYTF.

J is TRBJ1-6 and V is TRBV6-1; 10 positions match TRBD1. The junction had 6 bases not matched to a gene; V was cut back by 4 bases and J by 6 bases. The CDR3 runs to 16 residues. CDR1 is MNHNS, CDR2 SASEGT, per germline. The CDR3 DNA follows: TGTGCCAGCAGTGGTGACAGGGGGCCCTCTAATTCACCCCTCCACTTT. Translated: CASSGDRGPSNSPLHF.

The rearrangement joins TRBV28 to TRBJ1-2; TRBD1 matches at 10 bases. Trimming at V came to 6 bases and at J to 8 bases, leaving 3 bases not matched to a gene. Germline values: CDR1 MDHEN, CDR2 SYDVKM. The CDR3 loop spans 12 amino acids. For the CDR3, the DNA is TGTGCCAGCAGAGACAGGGGGCCGGGCTACACCTTC. Protein: CASRDRGPGYTF.

The V and J genes are TRBV10-2 and TRBJ2-5; D gene uncertain. V lost 3 bases to trimming and J lost 3 bases, with 11 bases between them. Germline V gives CDR1 WSHSY, CDR2 SAAADI. This CDR3 has 14 residues. The CDR3 here is CASSDVRVEETQYF. The CDR3 coding sequence is TGCGCCAGCAGTGACGTTAGGGTAGAAGAGACCCAGTACTTC.

The genes are TRBV7-2 and TRBJ1-1; TRBD1 matches at 9 bases. Trimming cost V 6 bases and J 1 base; bases outside gene matches: 6. CDR1 and CDR2 from the germline V gene are SGHTA and FQGNSA. The CDR3 runs 15 residues. DNA of the CDR3: TGTGCCAGCAGGGGAACGGGACAGGGGAACACTGAAGCTTTCTTT. Translated: CASRGTGQGNTEAFF.

In DNA form, the CDR3 reads TGTGCCAGCACCCTCCGGGGGACAGCCAAAAACTATGGCTACACCTTC. This translates into CASTLRGTAKNYGYTF. The chain links TRBV28 to TRBJ1-2; 7 nucleotides line up with TRBD1. Trimming removed 7 bases from V and 2 bases from J; junction bases left unmatched: 13. The germline V gene encodes CDR1 MDHEN and CDR2 SYDVKM. This CDR3 region has 16 residues.

This clone was seen only a few times. The CDR3: CASSQEPMIKVAQYF. The CDR3 DNA sequence: TGCGCCAGCAGCCAAGAGCCGATGATCAAGGTCGCTCAGTACTTC. The chain carries TRBV4-1 and TRBJ2-4; D unresolved. V was cut by 0 bases and J by 12 bases, with 18 bases left in between. Per the germline V gene, CDR1 is MGHRA and CDR2 is YSYEKL. CDR3 length: 15 residues.

The chain couples TRBV6-2 or TRBV6-3 to TRBJ2-5; a possible D gene is TRBD2 (5 bases). Trimming removed 5 bases at V and 4 bases at J, with 14 bases between. There are 14 residues in the CDR3. The germline CDR1 and CDR2 sequences are MNHEY and SVGEGT. CDR3 amino acids: CASSPGLSVETQYF. The CDR3 region has the DNA TGTGCCAGCAGTCCCGGACTGTCCGTAGAGACCCAGTACTTC.

The chain links TRBV18 to TRBJ2-4, with D tentatively TRBD2 (6 bases). The CDR3 is 16 residues long. Trimming removed 3 bases at V and 0 bases at J, with 12 bases between. Germline V lookup: CDR1 KGHSH, CDR2 LQKENI. CDR3 residues: CASSPWRGVAKNIQYF. In nucleotides, the CDR3 is TGTGCCAGCTCACCTTGGCGGGGCGTAGCCAAAAACATTCAGTACTTC.

The chain uses TRBV10-1 and TRBJ2-3, with D perhaps matching TRBD1 or TRBD2 (5 bases each). Per germline, CDR1 WNHNN and CDR2 SYGVQD (reference sequence). Trimming shortened V by 2 bases and J by 10 bases, and 10 bases separated the two germline ends. The CDR3 is made up of 12 amino acids. The CDR3 nucleotides are TGCGCCAGCAGTGAGGTTAAGGGACCGCAGTATTTT. It encodes CASSEVKGPQYF.

The chain recombines TRBV28 with TRBJ1-2; TRBD1 is a possible D gene (5 bases). V gave up 2 bases and J gave up 5 bases, with 12 bases separating them. This CDR3 is built from 14 residues. The germline V gene has CDR1 MDHEN and CDR2 SYDVKM. CDR3 residues: CASSLGRRGYGYTF. CDR3 coding DNA: TGTGCCAGCAGTTTAGGCAGGAGGGGATATGGCTACACCTTC.

This clone appeared a few times. The chain has TRBV28 and TRBJ2-7; 9 nucleotides agree with TRBD1. Germline V gene lookup returns CDR1 MDHEN and CDR2 SYDVKM. The V gene end was trimmed by 5 bases and the J gene end by 4 bases; junction bases not matched to a gene: 3. The CDR3 consists of 13 residues. CDR3 sequence: CASSKGQGYEQYF. CDR3 DNA sequence: TGTGCCAGCAGTAAGGGACAGGGTTACGAGCAGTACTTC.

The V gene is TRBV6-5, the J gene TRBJ2-5, with 11 bases lining up with TRBD2. This CDR3 is built from 15 residues. V was clipped by 6 bases and J by 2 bases; unmatched bases: 5. Germline V lookup: CDR1 MNHEY, CDR2 SVGAGI. The CDR3: CASRPLAGGQETQYF. In DNA form, the CDR3 reads TGTGCCAGCAGACCTCTAGCGGGGGGACAAGAGACCCAGTACTTC.

The gene calls are TRBV7-6 and TRBJ1-4; maybe TRBD1 (5 bases). Germline CDR1 reads SGHVS; CDR2 reads FNYEAQ. The CDR3 has 20 residues. V lost 6 bases to trimming and J lost 7 bases, with 33 bases between them. The CDR3 protein is CASRSNGTANYWAFSEKLFF. The CDR3 DNA sequence: TGTGCCAGCAGATCGAACGGGACTGCTAACTATTGGGCATTTTCTGAAAAACTGTTTTTT.

V is TRBV12-1 and J is TRBJ2-5; the table assigns TRBD2, which was not confirmed against the DNA. TRBV12-1 is reported as a pseudogene. This CDR3 is built from 20 residues. The CDR3 is CASSCRGGGEYRPLQETQYF. Here the CDR3 DNA reads TGTGCCAGCAGCTGTAGGGGGGGAGGGGAATACCGTCCCCTGCAAGAGACCCAGTACTTC.

The CDR3 bases are TGCGCCAGCAGCTTGGGACCTAGCGGGGGGGCCGGAGAGACCCAGTACTTC. It translates to CASSLGPSGGAGETQYF. V usage is TRBV5-1 and J usage is TRBJ2-5; 12 bases map to TRBD2. Germline V gives CDR1 SGHRS, CDR2 YFSETQ. After removal of 0 bases from V and 4 bases from J, the junction contained 7 bases not matched to a gene. This CDR3 region has 17 residues.

This clone was counted between two and nine times. This rearrangement joins TRBV2 to TRBJ2-1; D possibly corresponds to TRBD1 (6 bases). Germline CDR1 SNHLY, CDR2 FYNNEI. CDR3 size: 14 residues. The ends were cut back, 8 bases at V and 4 bases at J, with 15 bases in the middle. CDR3 protein: CASVSWTAYNEQFF. The CDR3 DNA reads TGTGCCAGCGTATCCTGGACAGCTTACAATGAGCAGTTCTTC.

The V and J genes are TRBV9 and TRBJ2-2; D perhaps matches TRBD1 (6 bases). Per the germline V gene, CDR1 is SGDLS and CDR2 is YYNGEE. Trimming pared 1 base from V and 4 bases from J, leaving 11 bases between. There are 15 residues in the CDR3. Here the CDR3 DNA reads TGTGCCAGCAGCGTATTAGGGGGAGCCACCGGGGAGCTGTTTTTT. As protein: CASSVLGGATGELFF.

The table lists this clone with a few counts. This rearrangement joins TRBV9 to TRBJ2-1; possible D gene TRBD1, 6 bases. The CDR3 has 15 residues. Trimming took 4 bases from V and 2 from J, leaving 13 bases between them. Per germline, CDR1 SGDLS and CDR2 YYNGEE. This CDR3 reads CASSPGVATYNEQFF. CDR3 DNA: TGTGCCAGCAGCCCAGGGGTAGCCACCTACAATGAGCAGTTCTTC.

V gene TRBV9 combines with J gene TRBJ2-2; D gene ambiguous. The V gene's germline CDR1 is SGDLS and CDR2 YYNGEE. V lost 6 bases, J lost 4 bases, and 10 bases lay in between. The CDR3 is 13 residues long. The CDR3 DNA sequence: TGTGCCAGCATCCAGCCGACCACCGGGGAGCTGTTTTTT. It yields the protein CASIQPTTGELFF.

The chain combines TRBV7-9 with TRBJ2-5; a weak D match, TRBD2 (7 bases). Deletions cut 5 bases from V and 3 bases from J, with 10 bases between. Per the germline V gene, CDR1 is SEHNR and CDR2 is FQNEAQ (reference sequence). CDR3 length equals 13 residues. The CDR3 loop reads CASSKGGEETQYF. CDR3 bases: TGTGCCAGCAGCAAAGGGGGGGAAGAGACCCAGTACTTC.

The chain employs TRBV24-1 and TRBJ2-3, with 8 bases identical to TRBD2. The CDR3 contains 16 residues. The germline gives CDR1 KGHDR, CDR2 SFDVKD. Unmatched junction bases numbered 5, after V lost 3 bases and J lost 1 base. CDR3: CATSDPSGGRTDTQYF. The CDR3 DNA reads as TGTGCCACCAGTGATCCGAGCGGGGGCCGCACAGATACGCAGTATTTT.

This chain connects TRBV30 to TRBJ2-3; no reliable D call. This CDR3 has 13 residues. The germline V gene encodes CDR1 GTSNPN and CDR2 SVGIG (reference sequence). V was shortened by 2 bases and J by 1 base, with 7 bases between the two germline ends. The chain's CDR3 is CAWSLKGTDTQYF. CDR3 in DNA: TGTGCCTGGAGTCTAAAGGGCACAGATACGCAGTATTTT.

The chain is built from TRBV24-1 and TRBJ2-3, with TRBD1 matching over 8 bases. The CDR3 is made up of 16 amino acids. Unmatched junction bases numbered 2, after V lost 0 bases and J lost 1 base. Germline V gene data show CDR1 as KGHDR and CDR2 as SFDVKD. The CDR3 spells CATSDLAGGRTDTQYF. As DNA, the CDR3 is TGTGCCACCAGTGATTTGGCAGGGGGCCGCACAGATACGCAGTATTTT.

The J gene is TRBJ2-7, the V gene TRBV6-1; no clear D gene. Germline-derived CDR1 and CDR2 are MNHNS and SASEGT. The CDR3 is made up of 16 amino acids. V lost 0 bases, J lost 0 bases, and 12 bases lay in between. The CDR3 DNA reads as TGTGCCAGCAGTGAAGCGCGCCAGAGGAGCTCCTACGAGCAGTACTTC. As protein: CASSEARQRSSYEQYF.

J is TRBJ2-1 and V is TRBV9; D not resolved. V was pared by 4 bases and J by 8 bases, with 10 bases between. The CDR3 sequence is 12 residues long. Germline assignment: CDR1 SGDLS and CDR2 YYNGEE. The CDR3: CASSTDGDEQFF. CDR3 nucleotides: TGTGCCAGCAGCACAGATGGGGATGAGCAGTTCTTC.